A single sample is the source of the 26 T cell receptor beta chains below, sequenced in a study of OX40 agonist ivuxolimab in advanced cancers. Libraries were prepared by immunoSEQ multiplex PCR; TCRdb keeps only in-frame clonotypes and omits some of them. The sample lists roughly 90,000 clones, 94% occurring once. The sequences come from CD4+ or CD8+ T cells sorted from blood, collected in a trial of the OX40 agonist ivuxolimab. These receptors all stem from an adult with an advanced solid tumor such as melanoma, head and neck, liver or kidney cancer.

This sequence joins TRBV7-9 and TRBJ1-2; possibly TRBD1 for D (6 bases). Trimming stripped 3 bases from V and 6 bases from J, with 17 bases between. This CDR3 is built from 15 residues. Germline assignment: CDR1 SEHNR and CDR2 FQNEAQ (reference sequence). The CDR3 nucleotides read TGTGCCAGCAGCTTGGGTACAGGGAGGAAGGATGGCTACACCTTC. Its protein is CASSLGTGRKDGYTF.

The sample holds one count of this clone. CDR3 sequence: CASSYPPAALNTEAFF. In DNA form, the CDR3 reads TGTGCCAGCAGTTACCCCCCCGCCGCTCTCAACACTGAAGCTTTCTTT. V gene TRBV6-5 combines with J gene TRBJ1-1; D is ambiguous. Looked up from germline, CDR1 is MNHEY and CDR2 is SVGAGI. CDR3 length equals 16 residues. V shed 2 bases and J shed 2 bases, with 15 bases lying between them.

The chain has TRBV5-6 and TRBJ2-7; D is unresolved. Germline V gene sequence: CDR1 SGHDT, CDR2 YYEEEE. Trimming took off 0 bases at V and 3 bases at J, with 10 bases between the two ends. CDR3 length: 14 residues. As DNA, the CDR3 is TGTGCCAGCAGCTTGGGACCCTCCGACTACGAGCAGTACTTC. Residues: CASSLGPSDYEQYF.

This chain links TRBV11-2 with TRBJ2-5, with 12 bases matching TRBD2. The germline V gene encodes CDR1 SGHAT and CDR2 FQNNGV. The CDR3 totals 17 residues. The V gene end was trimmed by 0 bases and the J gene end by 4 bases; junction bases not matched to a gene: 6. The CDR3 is CASSLDSLAGGRETQYF. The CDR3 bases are TGTGCCAGCAGCTTAGATAGTCTAGCGGGAGGGCGAGAGACCCAGTACTTC.

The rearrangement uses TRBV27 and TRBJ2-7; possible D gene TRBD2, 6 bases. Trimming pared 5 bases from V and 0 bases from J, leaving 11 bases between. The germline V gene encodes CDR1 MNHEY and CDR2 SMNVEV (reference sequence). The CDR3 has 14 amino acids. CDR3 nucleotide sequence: TGTGCCAGCAGTCCCCGGGGGAACTCCTACGAGCAGTACTTC. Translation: CASSPRGNSYEQYF.

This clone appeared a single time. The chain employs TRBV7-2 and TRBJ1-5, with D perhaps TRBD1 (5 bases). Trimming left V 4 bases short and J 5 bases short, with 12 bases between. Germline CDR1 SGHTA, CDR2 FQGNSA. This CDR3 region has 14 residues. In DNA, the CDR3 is TGTGCCAGCAGCTCCACAGGATTCCATCAGCCCCAGCATTTT. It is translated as CASSSTGFHQPQHF. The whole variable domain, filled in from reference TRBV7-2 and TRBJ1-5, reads GAGVSQSPSNKVTEKGKDVELRCDPISGHTALYWYRQSLGQGLEFLIYFQGNSAPDKSGLPSDRFSAERTGGSVSTLTIQRTQQEDSAVYLCASSSTGFHQPQHFGDGTRLSIL.

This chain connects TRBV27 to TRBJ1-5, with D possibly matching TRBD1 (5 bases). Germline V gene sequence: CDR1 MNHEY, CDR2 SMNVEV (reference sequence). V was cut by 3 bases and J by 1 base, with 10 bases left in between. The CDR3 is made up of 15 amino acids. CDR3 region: CASSFAGASNQPQHF. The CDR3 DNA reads TGTGCCAGCAGTTTTGCCGGGGCCAGCAATCAGCCCCAGCATTTT.

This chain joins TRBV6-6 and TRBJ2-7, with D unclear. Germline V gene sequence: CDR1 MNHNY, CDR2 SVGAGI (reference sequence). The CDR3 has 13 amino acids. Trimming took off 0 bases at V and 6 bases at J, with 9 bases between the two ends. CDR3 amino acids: CASSYSSRGEQYF. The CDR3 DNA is TGTGCCAGCAGTTACTCGTCGAGAGGCGAGCAGTACTTC.

In nucleotides, the CDR3 is TGTGCCAGTAGTGACAGTGGATGGGGCTACACCTTC. Translated: CASSDSGWGYTF. The chain links TRBV19 to TRBJ1-2; tentative D call: TRBD1 (5 bases). Trimming took off 5 bases at V and 8 bases at J, with 12 bases between the two ends. This CDR3 is built from 12 residues. Germline lookup yields CDR1 LNHDA and CDR2 SQIVND (reference sequence).

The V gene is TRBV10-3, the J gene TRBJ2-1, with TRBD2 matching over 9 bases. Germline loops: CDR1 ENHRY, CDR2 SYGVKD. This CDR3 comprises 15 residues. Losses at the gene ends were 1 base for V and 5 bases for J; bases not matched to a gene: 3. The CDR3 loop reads CAISELGGGDNEQFF. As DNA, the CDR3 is TGTGCCATCAGTGAGTTGGGCGGGGGGGACAATGAGCAGTTCTTC.

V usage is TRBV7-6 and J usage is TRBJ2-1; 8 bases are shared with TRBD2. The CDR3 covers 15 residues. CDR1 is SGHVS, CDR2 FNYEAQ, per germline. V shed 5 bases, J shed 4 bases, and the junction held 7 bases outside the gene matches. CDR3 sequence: CASSLQASGYNEQFF. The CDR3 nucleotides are TGTGCCAGCAGCCTACAGGCTAGCGGGTACAATGAGCAGTTCTTC.

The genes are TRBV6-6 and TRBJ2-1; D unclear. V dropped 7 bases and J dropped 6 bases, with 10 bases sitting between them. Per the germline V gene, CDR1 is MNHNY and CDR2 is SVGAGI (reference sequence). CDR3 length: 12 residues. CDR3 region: CASKTLTNEQFF. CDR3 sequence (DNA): TGTGCCAGCAAGACACTAACCAATGAGCAGTTCTTC.

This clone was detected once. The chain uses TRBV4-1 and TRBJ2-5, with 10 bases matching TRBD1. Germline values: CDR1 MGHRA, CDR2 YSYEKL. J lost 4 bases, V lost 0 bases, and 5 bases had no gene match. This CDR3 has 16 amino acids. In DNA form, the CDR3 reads TGCGCCAGCAGCCAAGAAAGGGGGGACAGGGGAGAGACCCAGTACTTC. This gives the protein CASSQERGDRGETQYF.

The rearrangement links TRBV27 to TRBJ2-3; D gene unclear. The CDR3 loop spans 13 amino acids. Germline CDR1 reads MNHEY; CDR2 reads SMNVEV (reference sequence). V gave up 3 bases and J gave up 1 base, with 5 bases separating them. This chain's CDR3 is CASSFDGTDTQYF. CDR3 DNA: TGTGCCAGCAGTTTTGACGGCACAGATACGCAGTATTTT.

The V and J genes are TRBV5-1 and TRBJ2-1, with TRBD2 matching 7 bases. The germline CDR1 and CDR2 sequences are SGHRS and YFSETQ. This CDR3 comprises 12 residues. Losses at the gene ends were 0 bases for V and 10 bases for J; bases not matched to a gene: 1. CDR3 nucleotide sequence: TGCGCCAGCAGCTTGGCGGGACTAGAGCAGTTCTTC. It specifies CASSLAGLEQFF.

DNA of the CDR3: TGTGCCAGTACGGCAGGGCTTTCTGAAGCTTTCTTT. It yields the protein CASTAGLSEAFF. V and J are TRBV19 and TRBJ1-1; possible D gene TRBD1, 5 bases. Germline V gives CDR1 LNHDA, CDR2 SQIVND (reference sequence). V gave up 7 bases and J gave up 6 bases, with 12 bases separating them. CDR3 length: 12 residues.

The CDR3 sequence is CASSIPTNPGYGYTF. The CDR3 nucleotides read TGTGCCAGTAGTATCCCCACGAACCCTGGCTATGGCTACACCTTC. The rearrangement joins TRBV19 to TRBJ1-2; no clear D. CDR1 is LNHDA and CDR2 is SQIVND in the germline V gene (reference sequence). The CDR3 spans 15 residues. The V end lost 3 bases, the J end lost 4 bases, and 15 bases lay between the germline ends.

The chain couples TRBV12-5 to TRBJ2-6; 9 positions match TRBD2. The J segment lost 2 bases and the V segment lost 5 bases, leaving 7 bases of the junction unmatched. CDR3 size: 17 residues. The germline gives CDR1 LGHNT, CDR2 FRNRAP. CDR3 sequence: CASGLSGGLPGANVLTF. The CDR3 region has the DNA TGTGCTAGTGGTCTTAGCGGGGGTCTACCTGGGGCCAACGTCCTGACTTTC.

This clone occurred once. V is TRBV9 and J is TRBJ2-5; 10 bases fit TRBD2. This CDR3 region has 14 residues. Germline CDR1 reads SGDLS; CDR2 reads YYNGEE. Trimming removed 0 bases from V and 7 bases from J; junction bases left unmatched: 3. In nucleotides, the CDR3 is TGTGCCAGCAGCGTAGGGGCTAGCGGGGGGACCCAGTACTTC. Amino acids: CASSVGASGGTQYF.

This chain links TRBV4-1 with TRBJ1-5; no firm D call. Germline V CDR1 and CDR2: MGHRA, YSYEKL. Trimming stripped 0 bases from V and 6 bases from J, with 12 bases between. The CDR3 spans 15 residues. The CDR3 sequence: CASSQEIGVGQPQHF. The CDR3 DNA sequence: TGCGCCAGCAGCCAAGAAATCGGAGTGGGTCAGCCCCAGCATTTT.

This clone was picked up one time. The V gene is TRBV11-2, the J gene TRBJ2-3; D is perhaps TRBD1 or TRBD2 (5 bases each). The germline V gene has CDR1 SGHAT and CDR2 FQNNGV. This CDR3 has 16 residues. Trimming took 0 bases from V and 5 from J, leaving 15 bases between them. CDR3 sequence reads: CASSLDGSGTVDTQYF. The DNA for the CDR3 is TGTGCCAGCAGCTTAGATGGTTCAGGGACGGTAGATACGCAGTATTTT.

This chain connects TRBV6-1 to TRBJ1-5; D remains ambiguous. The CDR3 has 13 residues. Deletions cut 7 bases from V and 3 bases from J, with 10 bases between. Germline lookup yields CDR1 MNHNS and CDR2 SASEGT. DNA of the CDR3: TGTGCCAGCACAAGCCGCAACAATCAGCCCCAGCATTTT. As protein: CASTSRNNQPQHF.

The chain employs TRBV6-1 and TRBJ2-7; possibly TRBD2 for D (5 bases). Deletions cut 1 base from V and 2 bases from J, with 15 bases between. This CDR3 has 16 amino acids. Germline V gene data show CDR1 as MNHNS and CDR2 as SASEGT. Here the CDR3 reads CASSEVAWGETYEQYF. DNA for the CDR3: TGTGCCAGCAGTGAAGTGGCGTGGGGAGAAACCTACGAGCAGTACTTC.

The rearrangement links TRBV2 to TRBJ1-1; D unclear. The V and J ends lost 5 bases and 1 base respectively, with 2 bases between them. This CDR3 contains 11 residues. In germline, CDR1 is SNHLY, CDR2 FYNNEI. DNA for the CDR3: TGTGCCAGCAGTCGGAACACTGAAGCTTTCTTT. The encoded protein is CASSRNTEAFF. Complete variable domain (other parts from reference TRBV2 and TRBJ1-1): EPEVTQTPSHQVTQMGQEVILRCVPISNHLYFYWYRQILGQKVEFLVSFYNNEISEKSEIFDDQFSVERPDGSNFTLKIRSTKLEDSAMYFCASSRNTEAFFGQGTRLTVV.

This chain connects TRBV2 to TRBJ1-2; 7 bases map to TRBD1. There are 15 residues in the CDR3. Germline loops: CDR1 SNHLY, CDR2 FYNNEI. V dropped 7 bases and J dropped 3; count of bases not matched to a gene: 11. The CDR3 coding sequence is TGTGCCAGCACCCGGGGACAGCTCTCTGACTATGGCTACACCTTC. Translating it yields CASTRGQLSDYGYTF.

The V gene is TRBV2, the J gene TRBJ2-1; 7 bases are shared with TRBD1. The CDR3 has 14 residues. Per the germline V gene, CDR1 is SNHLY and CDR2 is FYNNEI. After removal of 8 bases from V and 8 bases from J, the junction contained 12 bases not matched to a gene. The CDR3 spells CASFIRGRIYEQFF. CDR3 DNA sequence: TGTGCCAGCTTCATAAGGGGGCGCATCTATGAGCAGTTCTTC.